A single sample gave rise to the 15 T cell receptor beta chains below, sequenced in a study of control samples from healthy donors and cancer patients. Sequenced by immunoSEQ multiplex PCR; TCRdb stores in-frame clones only, minus some. The sample records more than 85,000 clones, 80% to 90% being singletons. The sample consisted of blood. These TCRs come from a woman aged 45-65 years in good health.

The gene calls are TRBV4-3 and TRBJ2-3, with unresolved D. The germline CDR1 and CDR2 sequences are LGHNA and YSLEER. V was clipped by 0 bases and J by 1 base, with 8 bases between them. The CDR3 length is 15 residues. DNA for the CDR3: TGCGCCAGCAGCCAAGAACGGCGCGGCACAGATACGCAGTATTTT. Its translation: CASSQERRGTDTQYF.

Relative to its sample, this clone is medium-sized. For the CDR3, the DNA is TGCGCCAGCAGCGCGGAGCCCGGGACAGGGTACGGCTACACCTTC. This translates into CASSAEPGTGYGYTF. The gene calls are TRBV5-1 and TRBJ1-2; 9 nucleotides match TRBD1. The CDR3 is 15 amino acids. V was pared by 4 bases and J by 8 bases, with 12 bases of the junction left unmatched. Looked up from germline, CDR1 is SGHRS and CDR2 is YFSETQ.

V gene TRBV6-5 combines with J gene TRBJ1-4; no definite D call. CDR1 is MNHEY and CDR2 is SVGAGI in the germline V gene. Deletions cut 3 bases from V and 0 bases from J, with 8 bases between. This CDR3 spans 15 amino acids. The CDR3 bases are TGTGCCAGCAGTTATAGGAGTGCAACTAATGAAAAACTGTTTTTT. Translation gives CASSYRSATNEKLFF.

On this clone: Other nucleotide sequences in the sample specify the same CDR3. J is TRBJ1-4 and V is TRBV3-1 (or the pseudogene TRBV3-2); no clear D gene. Germline lookup yields CDR1 LGHDT and CDR2 YNNKEL (reference sequence). Trimming cost V 3 bases and J 8 bases, with 13 bases left between them. The CDR3 consists of 14 residues. CDR3 residues: CASSQEVGGEKLFF. In DNA, the CDR3 is TGTGCCAGCAGCCAGGAGGTGGGAGGAGAAAAACTGTTTTTT.

This chain uses TRBV11-2 with TRBJ2-3; 8 nucleotides match TRBD2. Trimming took 5 bases from V and 2 from J; bases not matched to a gene: 6. Germline CDR1 is SGHAT and CDR2 is FQNNGV. This CDR3 is built from 15 residues. CDR3 loop: CASSPRTSHTDTQYF. The CDR3, as DNA: TGTGCCAGCAGCCCTAGGACTAGCCACACAGATACGCAGTATTTT.

This clone has just a few counts. This chain links TRBV6-1 with TRBJ1-3; D is uncertain. Trimming pared 2 bases from V and 3 bases from J, leaving 14 bases between. The length of the CDR3 is 16 residues. CDR1 MNHNS and CDR2 SASEGT come from the germline V gene. The CDR3 coding sequence is TGTGCCAGCAGTGAAATTGGGAATTGGGGTGGAAACACCATATATTTT. It specifies CASSEIGNWGGNTIYF.

The chain links TRBV28 to TRBJ1-5; 7 bases match TRBD1. CDR1 and CDR2 (germline): MDHEN, SYDVKM. The V and J ends lost 6 bases and 0 bases, in that order; junction bases with no gene match: 14. This CDR3 contains 18 residues. The CDR3 region has the DNA TGTGCCAGCAGCCAACAGGGGCTCGAAACCTATAGCAATCAGCCCCAGCATTTT. The encoded protein is CASSQQGLETYSNQPQHF.

The gene calls are TRBV7-9 and TRBJ1-4; no reliable D call. Germline-derived CDR1 and CDR2 are SEHNR and FQNEAQ (reference sequence). Trimming left V 1 base short and J 0 bases short, with 6 bases between. The CDR3 is made up of 15 amino acids. CDR3 residues: CASSLDPATNEKLFF. CDR3 nucleotides: TGTGCCAGCAGCTTAGATCCCGCAACTAATGAAAAACTGTTTTTT.

The chain joins TRBV3-1 (or the pseudogene TRBV3-2) to TRBJ1-1; 7 bases align to TRBD1. V shed 4 bases, J shed 6 bases, and the junction held 11 bases outside the gene matches. Looked up from germline, CDR1 is LGHDT and CDR2 is YNNKEL (reference sequence). The CDR3 covers 15 residues. The CDR3 sequence is CASSPLGGQSAEAFF. In DNA form, the CDR3 reads TGTGCCAGCAGCCCCCTAGGGGGCCAGAGCGCTGAAGCTTTCTTT.

V usage is TRBV11-1 and J usage is TRBJ1-2; D remains unclear. The length of the CDR3 is 13 residues. The germline CDR1 and CDR2 sequences are SGHAT and FQDESV (reference sequence). Between the trimmed V and J ends, which lost 3 bases and 5 bases, there was a span of 10 bases. Here the CDR3 reads CASSLSDSYGYTF. The DNA of the CDR3 is TGTGCCAGCAGCTTGTCGGACTCATATGGCTACACCTTC.

This chain connects TRBV24-1 to TRBJ2-7; the match to TRBD1 covers 9 bases. CDR3 length: 14 residues. Germline CDR1 reads KGHDR; CDR2 reads SFDVKD. V lost 3 bases to trimming and J lost 3 bases; unmatched junction nucleotides: 2. Written as DNA, the CDR3 is TGTGCCACCAGTGATCGGACAGGGGACTACGAGCAGTACTTC. It encodes CATSDRTGDYEQYF.

The V and J genes are TRBV28 and TRBJ2-7; 9 bases align to TRBD2. Germline V gene lookup returns CDR1 MDHEN and CDR2 SYDVKM. The CDR3 has 14 residues. Trimming removed 7 bases from V and 3 bases from J; junction bases left unmatched: 7. CDR3 loop: CASNSRGGYYEQYF. In nucleotides, the CDR3 is TGTGCCAGCAACTCGCGGGGGGGTTACTACGAGCAGTACTTC. The full variable domain, with the rest looked up from reference TRBV28 and TRBJ2-7, is DVKVTQSSRYLVKRTGEKVFLECVQDMDHENMFWYRQDPGLGLRLIYFSYDVKMKEKGDIPEGYSVSREKKERFSLILESASTNQTSMYLCASNSRGGYYEQYFGPGTRLTVT.

This clone was detected a few times. The chain is built from TRBV19 and TRBJ1-2; D is unclear. Germline lookup yields CDR1 LNHDA and CDR2 SQIVND (reference sequence). The CDR3 has 18 residues. V was cut by 2 bases and J by 2 bases, with 21 bases left in between. CDR3 sequence reads: CASSIQTLKGNSNYGYTF. In DNA, the CDR3 is TGTGCCAGTAGTATACAGACACTAAAAGGAAACTCCAACTATGGCTACACCTTC.

The rearrangement joins TRBV5-1 to TRBJ1-3; no clear D. Germline-derived CDR1 and CDR2 are SGHRS and YFSETQ. The CDR3 spans 14 residues. V dropped 1 base and J dropped 4 bases, with 9 bases sitting between them. CDR3 in amino acids: CASSLSTQGNTIYF. The CDR3 bases are TGCGCCAGCAGCTTGAGCACCCAGGGAAACACCATATATTTT.

The chain recombines TRBV11-3 with TRBJ2-1, with D unresolved. Trimming pared 5 bases from V and 8 bases from J, leaving 13 bases between. Per the germline V gene, CDR1 is SGHNT and CDR2 is YENEEA. The CDR3 sequence is 13 residues long. CDR3 nucleotide sequence: TGTGCCAGCAGCCTACTGGAAACCCATGAGCAGTTCTTC. Amino acids: CASSLLETHEQFF.